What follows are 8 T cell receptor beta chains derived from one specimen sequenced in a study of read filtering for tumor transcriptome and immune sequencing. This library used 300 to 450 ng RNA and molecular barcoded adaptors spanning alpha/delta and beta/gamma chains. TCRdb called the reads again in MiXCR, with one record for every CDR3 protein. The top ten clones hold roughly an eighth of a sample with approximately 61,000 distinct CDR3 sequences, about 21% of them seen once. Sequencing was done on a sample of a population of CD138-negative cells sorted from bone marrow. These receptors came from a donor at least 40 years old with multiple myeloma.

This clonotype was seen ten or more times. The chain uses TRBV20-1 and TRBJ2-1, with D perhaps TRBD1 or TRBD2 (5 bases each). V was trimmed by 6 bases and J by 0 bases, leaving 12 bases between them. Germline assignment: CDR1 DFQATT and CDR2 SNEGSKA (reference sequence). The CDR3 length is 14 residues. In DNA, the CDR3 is TGCAGTGCAACTTTTGGGGGCTCCTACAATGAGCAGTTCTTC. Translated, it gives CSATFGGSYNEQFF.

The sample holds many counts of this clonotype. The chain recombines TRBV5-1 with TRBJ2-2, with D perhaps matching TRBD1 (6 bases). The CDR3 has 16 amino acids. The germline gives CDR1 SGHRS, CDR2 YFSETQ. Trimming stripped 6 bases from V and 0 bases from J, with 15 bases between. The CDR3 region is CASTPVGTTNTGELFF. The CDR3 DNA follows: TGCGCCAGCACCCCGGTGGGGACAACGAACACCGGGGAGCTGTTTTTT.

The CDR3 here is CASSLGGRQNEQFF. CDR3 in DNA: TGCGCCAGCAGCTTGGGGGGGAGGCAAAATGAGCAGTTCTTC. This chain uses TRBV5-1 with TRBJ2-1; D may be TRBD2 (6 bases). V shed 0 bases and J shed 7 bases, with 11 bases lying between them. CDR1 and CDR2 from the germline V gene are SGHRS and YFSETQ. The CDR3 sequence is 14 residues long.

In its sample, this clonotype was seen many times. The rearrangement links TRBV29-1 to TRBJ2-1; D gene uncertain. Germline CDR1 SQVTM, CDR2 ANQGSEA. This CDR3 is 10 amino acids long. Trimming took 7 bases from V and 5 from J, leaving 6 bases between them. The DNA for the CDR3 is TGCAGCGGAAGTCACAATGAGCAGTTCTTC. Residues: CSGSHNEQFF.

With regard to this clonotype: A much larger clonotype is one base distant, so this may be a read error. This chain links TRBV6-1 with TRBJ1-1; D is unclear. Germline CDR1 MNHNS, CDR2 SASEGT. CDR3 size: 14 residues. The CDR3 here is CARSEGLRSTEAFF. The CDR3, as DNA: TGTGCCCGCAGTGAAGGGTTGCGGTCCACTGAAGCTTTCTTT.

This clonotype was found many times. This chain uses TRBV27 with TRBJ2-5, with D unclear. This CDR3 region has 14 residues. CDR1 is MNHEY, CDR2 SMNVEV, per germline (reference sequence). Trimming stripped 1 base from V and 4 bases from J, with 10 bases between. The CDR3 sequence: CASSLFPSGETQYF. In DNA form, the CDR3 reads TGTGCCAGCAGTTTATTCCCGTCTGGAGAGACCCAGTACTTC.

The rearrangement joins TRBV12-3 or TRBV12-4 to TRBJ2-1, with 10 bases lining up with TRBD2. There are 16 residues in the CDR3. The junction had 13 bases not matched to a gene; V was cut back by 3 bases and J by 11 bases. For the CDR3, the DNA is TGTGCCAGCAGTTTCGCGAGGCAAGCGGGGGGGCATCAGCAGTTCTTC. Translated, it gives CASSFARQAGGHQQFF.

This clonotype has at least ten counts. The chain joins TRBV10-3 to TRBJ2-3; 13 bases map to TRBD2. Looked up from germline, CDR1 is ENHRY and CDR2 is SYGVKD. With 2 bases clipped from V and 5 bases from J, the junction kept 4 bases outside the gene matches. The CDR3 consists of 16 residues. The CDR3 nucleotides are TGTGCCATCAGTGAGGGGACTAGCGGGATACAAGATACGCAGTATTTT. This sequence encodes CAISEGTSGIQDTQYF.